Listed below are T cell receptor beta chains from one sample, sequenced in a study of a mutant IDH1 vaccine in newly diagnosed glioma. No antigen is known for these receptors. Clones were sequenced by immunoSEQ multiplex PCR, and TCRdb holds only the in-frame ones, with some missing. The sample contains some 45,000 clones, 83% of which appear only once. Sequenced here: PBMCs, sampled from a glioma patient whose treatment included an IDH1 peptide vaccine. These receptors were taken from a woman aged 45-65 years with glioma. The CDR3 runs from the conserved cysteine through the conserved F or W. A D gene is named only where the DNA matches it firmly. The size of a clone is reported for some rows only, either as once, few or many, or as a class for expanded clones.

d_gene	abundance	v_gene	j_gene	len	CDR3nt	CDR3aa
NA	NA	TRBV30	TRBJ2-2	14	TGTGCCTGGATCCGACAGACGAACACCGGGGAGCTGTTTTTT	CAWIRQTNTGELFF
NA	once	TRBV7-9	TRBJ1-6	14	TGTGCCAGCAGCTTAAAGGACAGTAATTCACCCCTCCACTTT	CASSLKDSNSPLHF
NA	few	TRBV5-1	TRBJ1-2	17	TGCGCCAGCAGCTTGGCCCTCGGGGCATGGGTACCCTATGGCTACACCTTC	CASSLALGAWVPYGYTF
TRBD2	few	TRBV2	TRBJ2-7	13	TGTGCCAGCCTAGAGGAGGGAGGGTACGAGCAGTACTTC	CASLEEGGYEQYF
NA	NA	TRBV19	TRBJ1-1	16	TGTGCCAGTAGTATTTTTTCGGGACTCTTGAACACTGAAGCTTTCTTT	CASSIFSGLLNTEAFF
NA	once	TRBV9	TRBJ1-1	14	TGTGCCAGCAGCGTCGGAAACCTGAACACTGAAGCTTTCTTT	CASSVGNLNTEAFF
TRBD1	NA	TRBV5-6	TRBJ1-1	15	TGTGCCAGCAGCGAACCAGGGGGCCTGGACACTGAAGCTTTCTTT	CASSEPGGLDTEAFF
NA	once	TRBV19	TRBJ1-2	14	TGTGCCAGTACCTCCGACGGGCAGAACTATGGCTACACCTTC	CASTSDGQNYGYTF
TRBD1	NA	TRBV6-6	TRBJ1-1	13	TGTGCCAGCAGAGACAGGGGAGACACTGAAGCTTTCTTT	CASRDRGDTEAFF
NA	few	TRBV18	TRBJ1-2	17	TGTGCCAGCTCACCACCTCGGACGCCGGGGGAAGGGTATGGCTACACCTTC	CASSPPRTPGEGYGYTF
NA	NA	TRBV29-1	TRBJ1-2	13	TGCAGCGTCCTCTGGCCCGTGGGCTATGGCTACACCTTC	CSVLWPVGYGYTF
NA	NA	TRBV5-1	TRBJ2-2	13	TGCGCCAGCATGGCAGCCACTACCGGGGAGCTGTTTTTT	CASMAATTGELFF
NA	NA	TRBV5-1	TRBJ1-4	15	TGCGCCAGCAGCGTTCCTGGGACGGGGAATGAAAAACTGTTTTTT	CASSVPGTGNEKLFF
NA	NA	TRBV7-3	TRBJ1-2	15	TGTGCCAGCAGCTTAGAGGCCGCCAGGGCCTATGGCTACACCTTC	CASSLEAARAYGYTF
NA	NA	TRBV30	TRBJ1-3	14	TGTGCCTGGAGTCAGGACAGTTTTGGAAACACCATATATTTT	CAWSQDSFGNTIYF
TRBD1	NA	TRBV6-1	TRBJ2-3	14	TGTGCCAGCAGCATTGGACAGGGGGCAGATACGCAGTATTTT	CASSIGQGADTQYF
NA	NA	TRBV7-2	TRBJ2-1	13	TGTGCCAGCAGCTTAGAAGCAGCGATGGAGCAGTTCTTC	CASSLEAAMEQFF
NA	NA	TRBV5-6	TRBJ2-7	14	TGTGCCAGCAGCTCGGGGCCCGGGATCTACGAGCAGTACTTC	CASSSGPGIYEQYF
NA	NA	TRBV4-2	TRBJ2-1	16	TGTGCCAGCAGCCAAGAAGGAGCGGGCCCCTACAATGAGCAGTTCTTC	CASSQEGAGPYNEQFF
TRBD2	NA	TRBV5-1	TRBJ2-3	14	TGCGCCAGCAGCGAGATTTGGGGAGGGGATACGCAGTATTTT	CASSEIWGGDTQYF
NA	NA	TRBV2	TRBJ1-6	15	TGTGCCAGCACTAGAGGGGGGGGGACGAATTCACCCCTCCACTTT	CASTRGGGTNSPLHF
NA	NA	TRBV6-5	TRBJ1-2	15	TGTGCCAGCAGTTTGGGACGGATTGGACGAAATGGCTACACCTTC	CASSLGRIGRNGYTF
NA	NA	TRBV6-6	TRBJ2-1	14	TGTGCCAGCAGTTCGCCTGGGACCTACAATGAGCAGTTCTTC	CASSSPGTYNEQFF